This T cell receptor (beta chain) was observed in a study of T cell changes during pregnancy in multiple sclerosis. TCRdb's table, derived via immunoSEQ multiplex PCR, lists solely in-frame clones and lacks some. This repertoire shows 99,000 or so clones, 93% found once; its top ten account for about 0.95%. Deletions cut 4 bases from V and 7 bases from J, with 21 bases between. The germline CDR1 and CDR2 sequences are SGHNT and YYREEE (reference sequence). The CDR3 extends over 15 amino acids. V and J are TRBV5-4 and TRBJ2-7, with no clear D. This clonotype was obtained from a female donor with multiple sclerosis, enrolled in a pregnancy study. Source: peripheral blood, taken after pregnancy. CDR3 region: CASSHRGVSSWEQYF. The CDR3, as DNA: TGTGCCAGCAGCCATCGCGGAGTCAGTTCGTGGGAGCAGTACTTC. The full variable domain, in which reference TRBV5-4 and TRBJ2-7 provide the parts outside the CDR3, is ETGVTQSPTHLIKTRGQQVTLRCSSQSGHNTVSWYQQALGQGPQFIFQYYREEENGRGNFPPRFSGLQFPNYSSELNVNALELDDSALYLCASSHRGVSSWEQYFGPGTRLTVT.